The 28 T cell receptor beta chains below come from one sample, sequenced in a study of regulatory T cells in long-lasting Graves disease. Noted time point: persistent/refractory GD, antithyroid drugs over 5 years with positive TRAb. TCR sequences were obtained from RNA taken from PBMCs. Arm-PCR of CDR3 regions and iRepertoire HTBI primers were used to build TCR beta libraries. TCRdb re-called the multiplex PCR reads through MiXCR, storing one row per CDR3 protein. The sample holds around 340,000 distinct CDR3 sequences, around 20% seen once. The sample here was peripheral blood mononuclear cells (PBMCs), taken when the disease was refractory, from a patient treated with antithyroid drugs. The receptors originated from a female donor with Graves disease.

In its sample, this clonotype was seen a few times. This rearrangement joins TRBV7-9 to TRBJ1-3; D is undetermined. The CDR3 has 15 residues. Germline CDR1 is SEHNR and CDR2 is FQNEAQ (reference sequence). The V and J ends lost 6 bases and 0 bases respectively, with 12 bases between them. The CDR3 bases are TGTGCCAGCAGTAGGGTCGGTTTCTCTGGAAACACCATATATTTT. As protein: CASSRVGFSGNTIYF.

The chain uses TRBV19 and TRBJ2-2; 7 bases fit TRBD1. Germline V gene sequence: CDR1 LNHDA, CDR2 SQIVND (reference sequence). CDR3 length: 14 residues. V lost 6 bases, J lost 5 bases, and 6 bases stayed unmatched. The CDR3 nucleotides are TGTGCCAGTAGCACAGGGGTAAGGACCGGGGAGCTGTTTTTT. Encoded protein: CASSTGVRTGELFF.

Regarding this clonotype: Being one base from a much bigger clone, this may be a read error. The chain combines TRBV6-2 or TRBV6-3 with TRBJ1-2; D remains ambiguous. The CDR3 length is 14 residues. Germline V gives CDR1 MNHEY, CDR2 SVGEGT. CDR3 nucleotides: TGTGCCAGCAGTTACTCGCTGAGGAGCTATGGCTACATCTTC. As protein: CASSYSLRSYGYIF.

This clonotype was detected many times. This sequence joins TRBV7-6 and TRBJ2-5; the match to TRBD2 covers 7 bases. J lost 2 bases, V lost 5 bases, and 8 bases had no gene match. The CDR3 extends over 15 amino acids. Germline values: CDR1 SGHVS, CDR2 FNYEAQ. Written as DNA, the CDR3 is TGTGCCAGCAGCCCACCGGGACTACTACAAGAGACCCAGTACTTC. This sequence encodes CASSPPGLLQETQYF.

This clonotype was seen more than once but under ten times. A much larger clone is a single base away; this may be a read error. The genes are TRBV2 and TRBJ1-5; the D is unclear. V dropped 5 bases and J dropped 7 bases, with 9 bases sitting between them. CDR3 length: 12 amino acids. Looked up from germline, CDR1 is SNHLY and CDR2 is FYNNEI. The CDR3 reads CASSTFRQPQHF. CDR3 coding DNA: TGTGCCAGCAGTACGTTCCGGCAGCCCCAGCATTTT.

This clonotype was observed a handful of times. A much more abundant neighbour one base away suggests this may be a read error. The rearrangement links TRBV10-3 to TRBJ2-5; no clear D gene. CDR1 is ENHRY, CDR2 SYGVKD, per germline. The CDR3 covers 13 residues. The CDR3 spells CAISSSDQETRYF. The CDR3 nucleotides read TGTGCCATCAGTTCGTCGGACCAAGAGACCCGGTACTTC.

This clonotype was counted ten times or more. This chain links TRBV12-3 or TRBV12-4 with TRBJ1-1; possibly TRBD1 for D (5 bases). The CDR3 length is 17 residues. Deletions cut 4 bases from V and 5 bases from J, with 23 bases between. The CDR3 here is CASSSYLRGVSGTEAFF. DNA for the CDR3: TGTGCCAGCAGTTCATATCTTCGGGGGGTCTCGGGGACTGAAGCTTTCTTT.

The V gene is TRBV2, the J gene TRBJ2-2; TRBD2 aligns across 13 bases. CDR1 is SNHLY, CDR2 FYNNEI, per germline. V gave up 6 bases and J gave up 10 bases; unmatched junction bases: 8. The CDR3 totals 15 residues. Here the CDR3 reads CASSRGLAGVEELFF. The CDR3 DNA is TGTGCCAGCAGCCGCGGACTAGCGGGAGTAGAGGAGCTGTTTTTT.

V usage is TRBV6-9 and J usage is TRBJ2-2; 8 bases align to TRBD2. The junction had 13 bases not matched to a gene; V was cut back by 2 bases and J by 2 bases. This CDR3 is 19 amino acids long. Germline V gene lookup returns CDR1 MNHGY and CDR2 SVAAGI. This chain's CDR3 is CASSYRLNIAGGNTGELFF. The CDR3, as DNA: TGTGCCAGCAGTTATAGGCTGAATATTGCGGGGGGAAACACCGGGGAGCTGTTTTTT.

V usage is TRBV5-5 and J usage is TRBJ2-2, with D unclear. Germline CDR1 reads SGHKS; CDR2 reads YYEKEE (reference sequence). The CDR3 is 16 amino acids. Trimming left V 2 bases short and J 0 bases short, with 11 bases between. CDR3 residues: CASSFYTSANTGELFF. The CDR3 nucleotides read TGTGCCAGCAGCTTCTATACATCCGCGAACACCGGGGAGCTGTTTTTT.

This clonotype was counted many times. V usage is TRBV6-1 and J usage is TRBJ2-7; the D call may be TRBD1 or TRBD2 (5 bases each). Germline lookup yields CDR1 MNHNS and CDR2 SASEGT. The ends were cut back, 6 bases at V and 6 bases at J, with 27 bases in the middle. The CDR3 extends over 17 amino acids. CDR3 sequence: CASSPYLRGLALSEQYF. The CDR3 DNA sequence: TGTGCCAGCAGCCCATACCTAAGGGGCCTAGCACTCTCCGAGCAGTACTTC.

The sample holds many counts of this clonotype. The chain carries TRBV2 and TRBJ1-2; TRBD1 might be the D (6 bases). V lost 3 bases to trimming and J lost 2 bases, with 10 bases between them. Germline CDR1 is SNHLY and CDR2 is FYNNEI. This CDR3 is 14 amino acids long. Here the CDR3 reads CASSDGQWNYGYTF. The CDR3 nucleotides read TGTGCCAGCAGTGATGGACAGTGGAACTATGGCTACACCTTC.

This clonotype was seen more than once but under ten times. V and J are TRBV5-1 and TRBJ1-6; perhaps TRBD1 as D (5 bases). The CDR3 runs to 18 residues. The V and J ends lost 4 bases and 5 bases respectively, with 22 bases between them. Germline CDR1 is SGHRS and CDR2 is YFSETQ. The CDR3 sequence is CASSRRTSGTDDNSPLHF. CDR3 DNA: TGCGCCAGCAGCCGCCGTACTTCCGGGACGGACGATAATTCACCCCTCCACTTT.

The V and J genes are TRBV4-1 and TRBJ1-1; 8 bases map to TRBD1. CDR1 is MGHRA and CDR2 is YSYEKL in the germline V gene. The CDR3 sequence is 16 residues long. The V and J ends lost 1 base and 0 bases, in that order; junction bases with no gene match: 4. The CDR3 loop is CASSQVATGVNTEAFF. CDR3 nucleotides: TGCGCCAGCAGCCAAGTTGCGACAGGGGTGAACACTGAAGCTTTCTTT.

This clonotype was counted at least ten times. The J gene is TRBJ1-2, the V gene TRBV12-3 or TRBV12-4; weak D call: TRBD1 (5 bases). This CDR3 has 14 residues. The V end was cut by 7 bases, the J end by 4 bases, with 16 bases between. The CDR3 is CASTKGPRFYGYTF. Here the CDR3 DNA reads TGTGCCAGCACGAAGGGACCGAGGTTCTATGGCTACACCTTC.

In this sample, this clonotype turned up many times. The genes are TRBV28 and TRBJ1-2; D remains unclear. Between the trimmed V and J ends, which lost 6 bases and 10 bases, there was a span of 21 bases. Looked up from germline, CDR1 is MDHEN and CDR2 is SYDVKM. CDR3 size: 14 residues. This CDR3 is CASSLVRRSSDYTF. DNA for the CDR3: TGTGCCAGCAGCCTCGTTCGCAGGAGTTCCGACTACACCTTC.

The rearrangement uses TRBV27 and TRBJ1-4, with no clear D. V lost 3 bases and J 2 bases, leaving 7 bases between the germline ends. The CDR3 sequence is 14 residues long. Looked up from germline, CDR1 is MNHEY and CDR2 is SMNVEV (reference sequence). In DNA form, the CDR3 reads TGTGCCAGCAGTTTCGCGGGGACTAATGAAAAACTGTTTTTT. Translation gives CASSFAGTNEKLFF.

Ten or more counts support this clonotype. In DNA form, the CDR3 reads TGTGCCAGCAGCTGGACTAGCTCCAACACAGATACGCAGTATTTT. Translation gives CASSWTSSNTDTQYF. This chain connects TRBV28 to TRBJ2-3, with 8 bases identical to TRBD2. Unmatched junction bases numbered 7, after V lost 6 bases and J lost 2 bases. Per the germline V gene, CDR1 is MDHEN and CDR2 is SYDVKM. The CDR3 runs 15 residues.

This chain uses TRBV9 with TRBJ1-3; D not resolved. Between the trimmed V and J ends, which lost 0 bases and 0 bases, there was a span of 7 bases. Germline CDR1 reads SGDLS; CDR2 reads YYNGEE. The CDR3 totals 15 residues. CDR3 sequence reads: CASSVGRGSGNTIYF. CDR3 DNA sequence: TGTGCCAGCAGCGTAGGACGGGGCTCTGGAAACACCATATATTTT.

V gene TRBV18 combines with J gene TRBJ2-1; tentatively, D is TRBD1 or TRBD2 (5 bases each). The CDR3 runs to 16 residues. From germline, CDR1 is KGHSH and CDR2 LQKENI. V was trimmed by 3 bases and J by 5 bases, leaving 17 bases between them. CDR3 DNA sequence: TGTGCCAGCTCACCTACGTGGGGGAATGGGAACAATGAGCAGTTCTTC. Amino acid sequence: CASSPTWGNGNNEQFF.

This clonotype was counted a few times. The V and J genes are TRBV5-8 and TRBJ2-2, with 7 nucleotides matching TRBD2. V was pared by 5 bases and J by 6 bases, with 10 bases of the junction left unmatched. This CDR3 spans 15 amino acids. Germline-derived CDR1 and CDR2 are SGHTS and YDEGEE. The CDR3, as DNA: TGTGCCAGCAGACCCCCGTTAACTAGCGCCGGGGAGCTGTTTTTT. Translated, it gives CASRPPLTSAGELFF. Variable domain in full (rest from reference TRBV5-8 and TRBJ2-2): EAGVTQSPTHLIKTRGQQATLRCSPISGHTSVYWYQQALGLGLQFLLWYDEGEERNRGNFPPRFSGRQFPNYSSELNVNALELEDSALYLCASRPPLTSAGELFFGEGSRLTVL.

The chain employs TRBV5-5 and TRBJ2-7; no clear D. Per germline, CDR1 SGHKS and CDR2 YYEKEE (reference sequence). The V end was cut by 0 bases, the J end by 2 bases, with 12 bases between. The CDR3 length is 15 residues. The CDR3 bases are TGTGCCAGCAGCTTGGTGGGCGGACGGACCTACGAGCAGTACTTC. Protein: CASSLVGGRTYEQYF.

This rearrangement joins TRBV28 to TRBJ2-4, with D hard to call. V dropped 6 bases and J dropped 0 bases, with 12 bases sitting between them. CDR1 is MDHEN, CDR2 SYDVKM, per germline. CDR3 size: 15 residues. Here the CDR3 reads CASSLPSVAKNIQYF. The CDR3 DNA is TGTGCCAGCAGCCTCCCGTCGGTAGCCAAAAACATTCAGTACTTC. The full variable domain, with the rest looked up from reference TRBV28 and TRBJ2-4, is DVKVTQSSRYLVKRTGEKVFLECVQDMDHENMFWYRQDPGLGLRLIYFSYDVKMKEKGDIPEGYSVSREKKERFSLILESASTNQTSMYLCASSLPSVAKNIQYFGAGTRLSVL.

In regard to this clonotype: An end of the junction differs from the germline gene, which may be a read error. In DNA, the CDR3 is TGTGCCAGCAGTTTGGGGGTTAGAGAGGCCCAGTACTTC. Translating it yields CASSLGVREAQYF. The V gene is TRBV12-3 or TRBV12-4, the J gene TRBJ2-5, with D tentatively TRBD1 or TRBD2 (5 bases each). The CDR3 consists of 13 residues.

This sequence joins TRBV2 and TRBJ1-3, with D possibly TRBD1 on 6 matching bases. The CDR3 covers 15 residues. Trimming removed 5 bases from V and 4 bases from J, with 15 bases in between. Per germline, CDR1 SNHLY and CDR2 FYNNEI. The CDR3 reads CASSLAGAEGNTIYF. As DNA, the CDR3 is TGTGCCAGCAGTTTAGCGGGGGCCGAAGGAAACACCATATATTTT.

This clonotype has a count of ten or more. V and J are TRBV28 and TRBJ2-5, with D hard to call. V was trimmed by 2 bases and J by 2 bases, leaving 12 bases between them. This CDR3 has 15 amino acids. The germline V gene has CDR1 MDHEN and CDR2 SYDVKM. The CDR3 nucleotides read TGTGCCAGCAGTTTACCCCTTATACAGCAAGAGACCCAGTACTTC. This translates into CASSLPLIQQETQYF.

This chain uses TRBV3-1 with TRBJ1-1, with TRBD1 as a possible D gene (5 bases). The CDR3 totals 12 residues. V lost 6 bases and J 8 bases, leaving 13 bases between the germline ends. The germline gives CDR1 LGHDT, CDR2 YNNKEL (reference sequence). CDR3 coding DNA: TGTGCCAGCAGGCCCGGGGCAGGGGAAGCTTTCTTT. Translated: CASRPGAGEAFF.

This clonotype showed up many times. The CDR3 bases are TGTGCCTGGAGGACAGGGGTGAACACTGAAGCTTTCTTT. Protein product: CAWRTGVNTEAFF. This chain links TRBV30 with TRBJ1-1, with 8 bases that match TRBD1. This CDR3 is built from 13 residues. Germline V gene data show CDR1 as GTSNPN and CDR2 as SVGIG (reference sequence). After removal of 3 bases from V and 0 bases from J, the junction contained 0 bases not matched to a gene.